This T cell receptor beta chain was captured by sequencing in a study of blood T cell repertoires in COVID-19. Whole-study context: Acute and convalescent COVID-19 specimens originated in the United States, Italy and Spain.

Repertoires were generated with immunoSEQ multiplex PCR, while TCRdb's copy carries only in-frame clones and drops some. There are fewer than 200,000 clones in the sample; approximately 85% occur only once, and approximately 1.2% lies in the top ten. In germline, CDR1 is SGHRS, CDR2 YFSETQ. Trimming cost V 3 bases and J 3 bases; bases outside gene matches: 5. This CDR3 has 16 amino acids. Sequenced sample: peripheral blood. The receptor was derived from a man aged 55-75 years who had recovered from COVID-19. The chain links TRBV5-1 to TRBJ2-1, with 11 positions matching TRBD2. In nucleotides, the CDR3 is TGCGCCAGCAGCTCCGGGACTAGCGGTAACTACAATGAGCAGTTCTTC. It encodes CASSSGTSGNYNEQFF.